The sequence of this T cell receptor (beta chain) was determined in a study of metastatic and nonmetastatic thyroid tumors. The wider study: Repertoires were compared across blood and tumor or nodule tissue from malignant and benign thyroid patients. The study, taken as a whole, reports: Versus benign nodules, malignant thyroid tumors reportedly had significantly higher TCR beta diversity, in blood and tumor.

MiXCR was used by TCRdb to re-call the PCR reads. The table records tens of thousands of clones, more than 15% of them present only once. The CDR3 runs 18 residues. Germline CDR1 and CDR2: SGHAT and FQDESV (reference sequence). The germline V and J ends were trimmed by 0 bases and 1 base, with 16 bases remaining between them. In the case of this clone: What it recognizes is unknown.

Thyroid surgery took place with no prior treatment in any patient. The chain is built from TRBV11-1 and TRBJ2-1; no definite D call. Sample: blood. The clonotype was recovered from a female donor with papillary thyroid cancer or a benign thyroid nodule (not recorded which). Some clones in this sample may be carry-over from other donors' samples. In DNA, the CDR3 is TGTGCCAGCAGCTTAGCCCTAGGGCCGACCCTATCCTACAATGAGCAGTTCTTC. This sequence encodes CASSLALGPTLSYNEQFF.